The 5 T cell receptor beta chains below come from one sample, sequenced in a study of regulatory T cells in long-lasting Graves disease. Time point specified: persistent/refractory GD, antithyroid drugs over 5 years with positive TRAb. From RNA extracted from PBMCs, the TCR library was made. The authors built TCR beta libraries using iRepertoire HTBI primers and Arm-PCR of CDR3 regions. Using its own MiXCR run on the multiplex PCR reads, TCRdb lists one record per CDR3 protein. The table has around 300,000 distinct CDR3 sequences, 22% seen once. Sequencing was performed on peripheral blood mononuclear cells (PBMCs), taken when the disease was refractory, from a patient treated with antithyroid drugs. Receptors were obtained from a female donor with Graves disease.

This chain uses TRBV28 with TRBJ2-3, with 8 bases aligning to TRBD2. This CDR3 region has 16 residues. CDR1 is MDHEN and CDR2 is SYDVKM in the germline V gene. Trimming at V came to 7 bases and at J to 5 bases, leaving 14 bases not matched to a gene. The CDR3 bases are TGTGCCAGCACCCGCGGGGGGAGTCTGAGGAAAGATACGCAGTATTTT. As protein: CASTRGGSLRKDTQYF.

V and J are TRBV4-3 and TRBJ2-7; D might be TRBD2 (6 bases). Trimming cost V 6 bases and J 4 bases, with 13 bases left between them. This CDR3 is built from 13 residues. Germline V CDR1 and CDR2: LGHNA, YSLEER. The CDR3 DNA reads as TGCGCCAGCAGGAGGGGTAGCGGATACGAGCAGTACTTC. Translating gives CASRRGSGYEQYF.

This clonotype was recorded at least ten times. The chain links TRBV11-1 to TRBJ2-7; D is unclear. The V gene lost 3 bases and the J gene lost 4 bases, with 10 bases spanning the gap. The CDR3 runs 13 residues. The germline V gene has CDR1 SGHAT and CDR2 FQDESV (reference sequence). The CDR3 reads CASSFDGTYEQYF. DNA for the CDR3: TGTGCCAGCAGCTTTGACGGAACTTACGAGCAGTACTTC.

This clonotype was counted ten times or more. The rearrangement joins TRBV6-1 to TRBJ2-7; 7 bases line up with TRBD1. The germline CDR1 and CDR2 sequences are MNHNS and SASEGT. The CDR3 spans 15 residues. Losses at the gene ends were 8 bases for V and 0 bases for J; bases not matched to a gene: 10. CDR3 in amino acids: CASFLGAGGSYEQYF. The CDR3 region has the DNA TGTGCCAGCTTTCTCGGGGCAGGGGGCTCCTACGAGCAGTACTTC.

This clonotype was seen a handful of times. CDR3 loop: CASSLDTSGKSSYNEQFF. The CDR3 nucleotides read TGTGCCAGCAGTTTAGATACTAGCGGGAAGAGCTCCTACAATGAGCAGTTCTTC. The chain is built from TRBV28 and TRBJ2-1, with 10 bases that match TRBD2. Looked up from germline, CDR1 is MDHEN and CDR2 is SYDVKM. The CDR3 loop spans 18 amino acids. V lost 2 bases, J lost 0 bases, and 7 bases stayed unmatched.